Each of the 30 T cell receptor beta chains below was sequenced from the same sample in a study of blood T cells in healthy people across ages. Through a sample-barcoded 5' primer and a J-beta primer mix, a second PCR was run for roughly 6 to 11 cycles. TCRdb fed the 5' RACE reads into MiXCR, producing one record per CDR3 protein. The sample yields roughly 1.6 million distinct CDR3 sequences, 30% to 35% seen once. The sequenced sample consisted of blood. These receptors were taken from a woman aged 30 to 39 in good health.

The CDR3 protein is CSVLGANYGYTF. The CDR3 DNA reads as TGCAGCGTGCTGGGGGCTAACTATGGCTACACCTTC. The V gene is TRBV29-1, the J gene TRBJ1-2; tentatively, D is TRBD1 (5 bases). This CDR3 spans 12 amino acids. The V end was cut by 6 bases, the J end by 0 bases, with 8 bases between. Germline V CDR1 and CDR2: SQVTM, ANQGSEA.

This clonotype turned up a few times. J is TRBJ1-2 and V is TRBV5-1; D is uncertain. Germline lookup yields CDR1 SGHRS and CDR2 YFSETQ. The CDR3 has 13 amino acids. V was pared by 4 bases and J by 0 bases, with 7 bases between. The CDR3 DNA sequence: TGCGCCAGCAGCCCGGAAACTAACTATGGCTACACCTTC. Translated: CASSPETNYGYTF.

The chain is built from TRBV27 and TRBJ2-7; D remains unclear. This CDR3 is built from 13 residues. The V and J ends lost 8 bases and 3 bases respectively, with 14 bases between them. From germline, CDR1 is MNHEY and CDR2 SMNVEV (reference sequence). CDR3 sequence: CASGESNGYEQYF. The CDR3 DNA reads TGTGCCAGCGGGGAATCCAATGGCTACGAGCAGTACTTC.

This clonotype has only a few counts. This sequence joins TRBV28 and TRBJ2-3; no clear D gene. Germline CDR1 reads MDHEN; CDR2 reads SYDVKM. This CDR3 contains 13 residues. With 6 bases removed from V and 11 bases from J, the gap between germline ends came to 18 bases. The CDR3 region is CASSPQRLGGQYF. DNA for the CDR3: TGTGCCAGCAGCCCTCAGAGACTCGGTGGGCAGTATTTT.

The chain carries TRBV28 and TRBJ2-5; 7 bases agree with TRBD2. CDR1 and CDR2 from the germline V gene are MDHEN and SYDVKM. The length of the CDR3 is 15 residues. Trimming took 3 bases from V and 5 from J; bases not matched to a gene: 9. As DNA, the CDR3 is TGTGCCAGCAGTTTTCGTCGTGGGGGGGTGGAGACCCAGTACTTC. It specifies CASSFRRGGVETQYF.

The rearrangement joins TRBV28 to TRBJ2-5; 8 bases map to TRBD2. Trimming took 7 bases from V and 11 from J; bases not matched to a gene: 12. The CDR3 is made up of 13 amino acids. CDR1 and CDR2 from the germline V gene are MDHEN and SYDVKM. DNA for the CDR3: TGTGCCAGCACCAGGACTAGCAGTTACAAGCAGTACTTC. Translated, it gives CASTRTSSYKQYF. Looking up the rest from reference TRBV28 and TRBJ2-5 gives the full variable domain: DVKVTQSSRYLVKRTGEKVFLECVQDMDHENMFWYRQDPGLGLRLIYFSYDVKMKEKGDIPEGYSVSREKKERFSLILESASTNQTSMYLCASTRTSSYKQYFGPGTRLLVL.

The chain links TRBV7-9 to TRBJ2-3; the match to TRBD1 covers 8 bases. Germline V gene sequence: CDR1 SEHNR, CDR2 FQNEAQ (reference sequence). The CDR3 sequence is 15 residues long. Trimming cost V 5 bases and J 5 bases; bases outside gene matches: 9. The CDR3 loop reads CASSPTGGKGDTQYF. DNA of the CDR3: TGTGCCAGCAGCCCTACAGGGGGTAAAGGAGATACGCAGTATTTT.

Concerning this clonotype itself: This may stem from a read error, because a much larger clone lies one nucleotide away. The chain links TRBV4-1 to TRBJ2-6, with TRBD1 identical over 8 bases. The CDR3 runs 17 residues. Germline V CDR1 and CDR2: MGHRA, YSYEKL. The CDR3 region is CANSLGQGPSGANVLTF. CDR3 bases: TGCGCCAACAGCCTCGGACAGGGCCCCTCTGGGGCCAACGTCCTGACTTTC.

This clonotype has just a few counts. The rearrangement uses TRBV10-1 and TRBJ2-5, with 7 bases that match TRBD2. TRBJ2-7 matches the DNA end more closely, so the J call is doubtful. Germline-derived CDR1 and CDR2 are WNHNN and SYGVQD (reference sequence). This CDR3 region has 13 residues. CDR3 nucleotides: TGCGCCAGCAGTGGACTAGCTGCAGGCGAGCAGTACTTC. Protein: CASSGLAAGEQYF.

Concerning this clonotype: Sequence at one end of the junction differs from germline and may be a read error. V gene TRBV6-1 combines with J gene TRBJ2-1, with D possibly matching TRBD1 (5 bases). This CDR3 region has 14 residues. Germline-derived CDR1 and CDR2 are MNHNS and SASEGT. The CDR3 nucleotides read TGTGCCAGCAGTCCAGGGTCCCCCTACAATGAGCAGTTATTC. It translates to CASSPGSPYNEQLF.

This clonotype was counted only a few times. The chain carries TRBV7-9 and TRBJ2-1; 8 positions agree with TRBD1. Trimming cost V 0 bases and J 4 bases; bases outside gene matches: 5. Germline lookup yields CDR1 SEHNR and CDR2 FQNEAQ (reference sequence). The length of the CDR3 is 16 residues. The CDR3 sequence: CASSLASGTGYNEQFF. The CDR3 region has the DNA TGTGCCAGCAGCTTAGCGTCGGGGACAGGTTACAATGAGCAGTTCTTC. The full variable domain, rest sourced from reference TRBV7-9 and TRBJ2-1, is DTGVSQNPRHKITKRGQNVTFRCDPISEHNRLYWYRQTLGQGPEFLTYFQNEAQLEKSRLLSDRFSAERPKGSFSTLEIQRTEQGDSAMYLCASSLASGTGYNEQFFGPGTRLTVL.

Only a few counts were recorded for this clonotype. The chain recombines TRBV7-6 with TRBJ2-7, with 7 bases aligning to TRBD2. CDR1 is SGHVS, CDR2 FNYEAQ, per germline. The V gene end was trimmed by 4 bases and the J gene end by 0 bases; junction bases not matched to a gene: 6. This CDR3 comprises 15 residues. CDR3 protein: CASSSAGTTSYEQYF. DNA for the CDR3: TGTGCCAGCAGCTCTGCCGGGACTACCTCCTACGAGCAGTACTTC.

In this sample, this clonotype turned up once. Mismatch with germline at one junction end may stem from a read error. This chain joins TRBV2 and TRBJ2-1; D possibly corresponds to TRBD2 (6 bases). The CDR3 consists of 14 residues. CDR1 and CDR2 (germline): SNHLY, FYNNEI. The CDR3 loop is CASNEGGDSNEQFF. The CDR3 nucleotides are TGTGCCAGCAATGAAGGAGGGGATTCAAATGAGCAGTTCTTC.

This clonotype was found a few times. The rearrangement links TRBV7-8 to TRBJ2-7; D possibly uses TRBD1 or TRBD2 (5 bases each). The CDR3 totals 16 residues. Germline V lookup: CDR1 SGHVS, CDR2 FQNEAQ. The V end lost 2 bases, the J end lost 2 bases, and 16 bases lay between the germline ends. The CDR3 region is CASSLKGTLAPYEQYF. The CDR3 DNA is TGTGCCAGCAGCTTAAAGGGGACCCTGGCCCCCTACGAGCAGTACTTC. Based on the CDR3 plus reference TRBV7-8 and TRBJ2-7, the full variable domain is GAGVSQSPRYKVAKRGQDVALRCDPISGHVSLFWYQQALGQGPEFLTYFQNEAQLDKSGLPSDRFFAERPEGSVSTLKIQRTQQEDSAVYLCASSLKGTLAPYEQYFGPGTRLTVT.

For this clonotype: The junction shows a germline mismatch at one end, possibly a read error. The chain combines TRBV3-1 with TRBJ2-1; D is ambiguous. The CDR3 sequence is 16 residues long. Germline V lookup: CDR1 LGHDT, CDR2 YNNKEL (reference sequence). The CDR3 bases are TGTGCCAGCAGCCAAGGCAGGATTAGCTCCTACACTGAGCAGTTCTTC. Its translation: CASSQGRISSYTEQFF.

The gene calls are TRBV11-1 and TRBJ2-1; D possibly corresponds to TRBD2 (7 bases). CDR3 size: 15 residues. The V and J ends lost 11 bases and 3 bases respectively, with 20 bases between them. Germline values: CDR1 SGHAT, CDR2 FQDESV (reference sequence). DNA of the CDR3: TGTGCCGTGAGTGGGGGCGGGAGACTCTACAATGAGCAGTTCTTC. Encoded protein: CAVSGGGRLYNEQFF. Supplemented by reference TRBV11-1 and TRBJ2-1, the full variable domain reads EAEVAQSPRYKITEKSQAVAFWCDPISGHATLYWYRQILGQGPELLVQFQDESVVDDSQLPKDRFSAERLKGVDSTLKIQPAELGDSAMYLCAVSGGGRLYNEQFFGPGTRLTVL.

The chain joins TRBV7-2 to TRBJ2-2; D unresolved. Germline V gene lookup returns CDR1 SGHTA and CDR2 FQGNSA. Trimming took 9 bases from V and 6 from J, leaving 17 bases between them. The CDR3 is 14 amino acids. The CDR3 reads CASGRAAQSGELFF. DNA for the CDR3: TGTGCCAGTGGGCGTGCGGCCCAGTCCGGGGAGCTGTTTTTT. The entire variable domain, with the rest obtained from reference TRBV7-2 and TRBJ2-2, is as follows: GAGVSQSPSNKVTEKGKDVELRCDPISGHTALYWYRQSLGQGLEFLIYFQGNSAPDKSGLPSDRFSAERTGGSVSTLTIQRTQQEDSAVYLCASGRAAQSGELFFGEGSRLTVL.

This clonotype was recorded many times. V and J are TRBV3-1 and TRBJ2-7, with 7 bases aligning to TRBD1. Looked up from germline, CDR1 is LGHDT and CDR2 is YNNKEL (reference sequence). The CDR3 totals 15 residues. The trim removed 1 base at V and 3 bases at J, leaving 6 bases unmatched. CDR3 sequence reads: CASSQGTGQFYEQYF. In DNA form, the CDR3 reads TGTGCCAGCAGCCAAGGGACGGGACAGTTCTACGAGCAGTACTTC.

This chain uses TRBV4-1 with TRBJ1-1; D may be TRBD1 (5 bases). The germline CDR1 and CDR2 sequences are MGHRA and YSYEKL. The CDR3 contains 15 residues. The V end was cut by 1 base, the J end by 1 base, with 10 bases between. Here the CDR3 DNA reads TGCGCCAGCAGCCAAGGCAGGGCTCAGAACACTGAAGCTTTCTTT. It codes for CASSQGRAQNTEAFF.

This chain joins TRBV9 and TRBJ2-5; D perhaps matches TRBD2 (6 bases). V lost 0 bases and J lost 1, with 10 bases in between. Germline CDR1 is SGDLS and CDR2 is YYNGEE. CDR3 length: 15 residues. CDR3 DNA: TGTGCCAGCAGCGTAGAAACTAGCTTCCAAGAGACCCAGTACTTC. This translates into CASSVETSFQETQYF.

The J gene is TRBJ2-5, the V gene TRBV2; TRBD1 is a possible D gene (6 bases). CDR1 SNHLY and CDR2 FYNNEI come from the germline V gene. CDR3 length: 15 residues. With 4 bases removed from V and 0 bases from J, the gap between germline ends came to 12 bases. The CDR3 DNA reads as TGTGCCAGCAGTGTCACGTGGGGGCACCAAGAGACCCAGTACTTC. This translates into CASSVTWGHQETQYF.

This rearrangement joins TRBV7-3 to TRBJ2-3; no definite D call. CDR1 and CDR2 (germline): SGHTA, FQGTGA. The CDR3 spans 16 residues. V gave up 5 bases and J gave up 0 bases, with 15 bases separating them. CDR3 in amino acids: CASSPLRVTSTDTQYF. In nucleotides, the CDR3 is TGTGCCAGCAGCCCGCTCAGAGTTACTAGCACAGATACGCAGTATTTT.

As concerns this clonotype: One end of the junction does not line up with germline, which may come from a read error. V usage is TRBV29-1 and J usage is TRBJ2-5, with D perhaps TRBD2 (5 bases). The CDR3 is made up of 15 amino acids. Looked up from germline, CDR1 is SQVTM and CDR2 is ANQGSEA. The CDR3 is CGVEDSSSRQETQYF. For the CDR3, the DNA is TGCGGCGTTGAAGATAGCTCTAGCAGGCAAGAGACCCAGTACTTC. Looking up the rest from reference TRBV29-1 and TRBJ2-5 gives the full variable domain: SAVISQKPSRDICQRGTSLTIQCQVDSQVTMMFWYRQQPGQSLTLIATANQGSEATYESGFVIDKFPISRPNLTFSTLTVSNMSPEDSSIYLCGVEDSSSRQETQYFGPGTRLLVL.

This chain joins TRBV5-8 and TRBJ2-3, with 7 bases matching TRBD2. V was pared by 4 bases and J by 4 bases, with 9 bases of the junction left unmatched. The CDR3 contains 15 residues. Germline CDR1 reads SGHTS; CDR2 reads YDEGEE. The DNA for the CDR3 is TGTGCCAGCAGCACCCGGACTAGAATCCCAGATACGCAGTATTTT. Amino acid sequence: CASSTRTRIPDTQYF.

This clonotype has just a few counts. The rearrangement uses TRBV20-1 and TRBJ2-3; D remains ambiguous. CDR1 is DFQATT, CDR2 SNEGSKA, per germline (reference sequence). The V end lost 2 bases, the J end lost 3 bases, and 12 bases lay between the germline ends. The CDR3 is 14 amino acids. CDR3 nucleotide sequence: TGCAGTGCTAGACCGGCCAGTGAGACAGATACGCAGTATTTT. It specifies CSARPASETDTQYF.

This chain connects TRBV20-1 to TRBJ1-1, with TRBD1 matching 9 bases. Trimming removed 3 bases from V and 0 bases from J; junction bases left unmatched: 2. The CDR3 is 14 amino acids. The germline gives CDR1 DFQATT, CDR2 SNEGSKA (reference sequence). CDR3 in amino acids: CSARGDRVNTEAFF. CDR3 in DNA: TGCAGTGCTAGGGGGGACAGGGTGAACACTGAAGCTTTCTTT.

This sequence joins TRBV6-5 and TRBJ1-2; possible D gene TRBD1, 6 bases. The germline V gene encodes CDR1 MNHEY and CDR2 SVGAGI. The V gene lost 11 bases and the J gene lost 3 bases, with 10 bases spanning the gap. This CDR3 is built from 11 residues. This CDR3 is CAVRGDYGYTF. CDR3 DNA: TGTGCCGTCAGGGGCGACTATGGCTACACCTTC.

DNA of the CDR3: TGTGCCAGCAGCCTGGGGGGATCCTATCAGCCCCAGCATTTT. Translation gives CASSLGGSYQPQHF. The chain is built from TRBV7-2 and TRBJ1-5, with D perhaps matching TRBD1 (5 bases). Trimming took off 5 bases at V and 5 bases at J, with 13 bases between the two ends. The CDR3 covers 14 residues. Germline CDR1 SGHTA, CDR2 FQGNSA.

This clonotype has a handful of counts. The V gene is TRBV6-6, the J gene TRBJ1-5, with a weak D call TRBD1 (5 bases). CDR1 is MNHNY and CDR2 is SVGAGI in the germline V gene (reference sequence). V was cut by 4 bases and J by 11 bases, with 15 bases left in between. The CDR3 loop spans 13 amino acids. CDR3 nucleotides: TGTGCCAGCAGTTCCCGAGGGCCGGGGGCCCAGCATTTT. This gives the protein CASSSRGPGAQHF.

The CDR3 sequence is CASRPIRDRASYEQYF. The CDR3 DNA reads as TGTGCCAGCAGACCCATCCGGGACAGGGCCTCCTACGAGCAGTACTTC. This chain connects TRBV6-2 or TRBV6-3 to TRBJ2-7, with 9 nucleotides matching TRBD1. The V gene end was trimmed by 6 bases and the J gene end by 0 bases; junction bases not matched to a gene: 9. The CDR3 is 16 residues long. The V gene's germline CDR1 is MNHEY and CDR2 SVGEGT.